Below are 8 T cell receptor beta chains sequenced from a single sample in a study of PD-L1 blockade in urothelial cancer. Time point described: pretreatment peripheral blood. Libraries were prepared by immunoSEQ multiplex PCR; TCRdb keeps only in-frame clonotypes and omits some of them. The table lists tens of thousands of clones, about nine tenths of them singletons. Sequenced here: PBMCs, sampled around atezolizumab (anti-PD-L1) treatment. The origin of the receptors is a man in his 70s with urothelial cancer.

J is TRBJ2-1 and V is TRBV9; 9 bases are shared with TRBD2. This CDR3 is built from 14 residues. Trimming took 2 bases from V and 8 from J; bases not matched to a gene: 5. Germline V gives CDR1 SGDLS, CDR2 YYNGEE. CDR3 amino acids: CASSVLAGSHEQFF. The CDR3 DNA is TGTGCCAGCAGCGTGCTAGCGGGAAGCCATGAGCAGTTCTTC.

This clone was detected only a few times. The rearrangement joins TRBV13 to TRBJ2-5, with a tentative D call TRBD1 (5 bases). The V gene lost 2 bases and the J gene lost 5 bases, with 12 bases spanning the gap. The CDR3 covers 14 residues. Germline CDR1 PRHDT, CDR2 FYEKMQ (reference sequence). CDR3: CASSLSPGPETQYF. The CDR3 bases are TGTGCCAGCAGCTTATCACCAGGGCCGGAGACCCAGTACTTC.

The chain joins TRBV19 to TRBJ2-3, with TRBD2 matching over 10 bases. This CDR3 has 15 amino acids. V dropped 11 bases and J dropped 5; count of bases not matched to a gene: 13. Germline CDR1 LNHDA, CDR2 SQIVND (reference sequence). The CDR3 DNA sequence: TGTGCCTCGAGGGCTAGCGGGAGTCCCAGAGATACGCAGTATTTT. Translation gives CASRASGSPRDTQYF.

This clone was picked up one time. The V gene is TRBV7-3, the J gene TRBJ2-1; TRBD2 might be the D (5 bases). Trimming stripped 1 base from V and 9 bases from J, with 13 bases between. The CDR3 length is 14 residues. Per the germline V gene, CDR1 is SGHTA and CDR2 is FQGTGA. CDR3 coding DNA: TGTGCCAGCAGCTTAAGTGGCAGCGGAGGTGAGCAGTTCTTC. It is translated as CASSLSGSGGEQFF. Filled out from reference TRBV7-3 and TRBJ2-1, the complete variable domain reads GAGVSQTPSNKVTEKGKYVELRCDPISGHTALYWYRQSLGQGPEFLIYFQGTGAADDSGLPNDRFFAVRPEGSVSTLKIQRTERGDSAVYLCASSLSGSGGEQFFGPGTRLTVL.

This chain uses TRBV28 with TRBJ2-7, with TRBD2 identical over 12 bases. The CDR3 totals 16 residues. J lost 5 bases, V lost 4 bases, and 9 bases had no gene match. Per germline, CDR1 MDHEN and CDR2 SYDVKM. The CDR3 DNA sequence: TGTGCCAGCAGTTCCGCTGGACTAGCGGGATGGGACGAGCAGTACTTC. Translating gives CASSSAGLAGWDEQYF. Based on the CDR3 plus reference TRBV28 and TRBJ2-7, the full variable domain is DVKVTQSSRYLVKRTGEKVFLECVQDMDHENMFWYRQDPGLGLRLIYFSYDVKMKEKGDIPEGYSVSREKKERFSLILESASTNQTSMYLCASSSAGLAGWDEQYFGPGTRLTVT.

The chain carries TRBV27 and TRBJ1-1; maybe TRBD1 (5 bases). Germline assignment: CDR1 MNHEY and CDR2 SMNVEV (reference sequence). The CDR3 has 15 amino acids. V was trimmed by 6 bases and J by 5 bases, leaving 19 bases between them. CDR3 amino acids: CASSLIWGRNTEAFF. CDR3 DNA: TGTGCCAGCAGCCTGATTTGGGGCAGGAATACTGAAGCTTTCTTT.

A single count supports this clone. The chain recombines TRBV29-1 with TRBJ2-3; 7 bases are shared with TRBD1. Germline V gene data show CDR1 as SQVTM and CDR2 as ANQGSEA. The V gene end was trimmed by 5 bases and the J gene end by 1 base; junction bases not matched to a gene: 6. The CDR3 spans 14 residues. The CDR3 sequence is CSVQKGQRTDTQYF. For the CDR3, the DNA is TGCAGCGTTCAAAAGGGACAGCGCACAGATACGCAGTATTTT.

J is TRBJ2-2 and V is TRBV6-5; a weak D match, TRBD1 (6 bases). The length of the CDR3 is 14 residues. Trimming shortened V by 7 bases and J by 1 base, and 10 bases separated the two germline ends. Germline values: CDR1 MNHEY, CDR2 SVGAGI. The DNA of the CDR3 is TGTGCCAGCAAGAGGGGGTGGAACACCGGGGAGCTGTTTTTT. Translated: CASKRGWNTGELFF.